The 17 T cell receptor beta chains given below trace back to one sample, sequenced in a study of blood T cell repertoires in COVID-19 (TCRdb year 2020). The library was made by the immunoSEQ multiplex PCR assay. The table comes from immuneACCESS by way of TCRdb, which keeps in-frame sequences with V and J called. Part of the clones is missing from these tables; in studies checked, under half for an unresolved V gene and the rest for unknown reasons. Recorded for this sample are about 120,000 clones; approximately 86% of them occurred a single time. About 0.9% of the sample lies in the top ten. Material for sequencing was peripheral blood. These receptors were collected from a woman aged 45-59 years with active or convalescent COVID-19.

The genes are TRBV19 and TRBJ2-1; no reliable D call. Per the germline V gene, CDR1 is LNHDA and CDR2 is SQIVND (reference sequence). The V and J ends lost 4 bases and 8 bases respectively, with 18 bases between them. The CDR3 has 15 amino acids. The CDR3 DNA is TGTGCCAGTAGTAAGTACCTCGAGGCGCTCGATGAGCAGTTCTTC. Amino acids: CASSKYLEALDEQFF.

This clone was seen only once. The chain recombines TRBV7-6 with TRBJ2-5, with D maybe TRBD2 (5 bases). Germline loops: CDR1 SGHVS, CDR2 FNYEAQ. The CDR3 totals 15 residues. V lost 4 bases to trimming and J lost 2 bases, with 14 bases between them. As DNA, the CDR3 is TGTGCCAGCAGCTCCCATCCGAGGGAACAAGAGACCCAGTACTTC. Amino acid sequence: CASSSHPREQETQYF.

The V gene is TRBV25-1, the J gene TRBJ1-6; 9 bases match TRBD1. Germline trimming cut 8 bases from V and 7 bases from J; bases unmatched to any gene: 0. Looked up from germline, CDR1 is MGHDK and CDR2 is SYGVNS. This CDR3 has 12 residues. The CDR3 spells CASGQGNSPLHF. As DNA, the CDR3 is TGTGCCAGCGGACAGGGGAATTCACCCCTCCACTTT.

The J gene is TRBJ2-7, the V gene TRBV10-1, with 10 bases matching TRBD2. This CDR3 contains 16 residues. With 4 bases clipped from V and 4 bases from J, the junction kept 10 bases outside the gene matches. Germline V gene lookup returns CDR1 WNHNN and CDR2 SYGVQD (reference sequence). The CDR3 loop reads CASSGPTSGLGYEQYF. DNA for the CDR3: TGCGCCAGCAGTGGACCGACTAGCGGGTTAGGTTACGAGCAGTACTTC.

This chain uses TRBV2 with TRBJ1-5; a weak D match, TRBD1 (6 bases). Germline V gene lookup returns CDR1 SNHLY and CDR2 FYNNEI. Trimming took off 4 bases at V and 6 bases at J, with 19 bases between the two ends. The CDR3 has 16 amino acids. CDR3 loop: CASSAPTQGHIQPQHF. DNA for the CDR3: TGTGCCAGCAGTGCCCCCACCCAGGGGCACATTCAGCCCCAGCATTTT.

The J gene is TRBJ2-7, the V gene TRBV27, with TRBD2 identical over 13 bases. The ends lost 5 bases at V and 2 bases at J; junction bases unmatched: 6. The CDR3 covers 16 residues. Germline V gene lookup returns CDR1 MNHEY and CDR2 SMNVEV (reference sequence). CDR3 protein: CASSPQGLAGTYEQYF. The CDR3 bases are TGTGCCAGCAGTCCCCAGGGACTAGCGGGAACCTACGAGCAGTACTTC.

The J gene is TRBJ1-4, the V gene TRBV29-1; 7 bases are a match to TRBD1. Germline V gives CDR1 SQVTM, CDR2 ANQGSEA. The CDR3 consists of 14 residues. After removal of 7 bases from V and 0 bases from J, the junction contained 5 bases not matched to a gene. The DNA for the CDR3 is TGCAGCGCGAACAGGGGCCCAACTAATGAAAAACTGTTTTTT. This sequence encodes CSANRGPTNEKLFF.

The gene calls are TRBV3-1 (or the pseudogene TRBV3-2) and TRBJ2-7; the D gene is possibly TRBD2 (6 bases). Germline lookup yields CDR1 LGHDT and CDR2 YNNKEL (reference sequence). The CDR3 runs to 16 residues. V was shortened by 8 bases and J by 2 bases, with 22 bases between the two germline ends. The DNA of the CDR3 is TGTGCCAGCCGGTCGGCTAGCGACTCAACCGCCTACGAGCAGTACTTC. Translated: CASRSASDSTAYEQYF.

The rearrangement joins TRBV2 to TRBJ2-7; 9 bases line up with TRBD1. Germline V lookup: CDR1 SNHLY, CDR2 FYNNEI. V shed 6 bases, J shed 3 bases, and the junction held 9 bases outside the gene matches. The CDR3 consists of 15 residues. Written as DNA, the CDR3 is TGTGCCAGCAGCCCCCGGGACAGGGCCCTCTACGAGCAGTACTTC. Translating gives CASSPRDRALYEQYF.

This chain connects TRBV10-3 to TRBJ1-6, with 10 bases that match TRBD1. The V and J ends lost 10 bases and 13 bases, in that order; junction bases with no gene match: 13. Germline CDR1 ENHRY, CDR2 SYGVKD. The CDR3 totals 14 residues. CDR3: CATHGGTGVAPLHF. CDR3 sequence (DNA): TGTGCCACCCACGGGGGGACAGGGGTCGCGCCCCTCCACTTT.

V and J are TRBV9 and TRBJ2-5; 8 bases agree with TRBD1. Germline loops: CDR1 SGDLS, CDR2 YYNGEE. This CDR3 comprises 16 residues. V lost 0 bases to trimming and J lost 5 bases; unmatched junction nucleotides: 9. As DNA, the CDR3 is TGTGCCAGCAGCGTAGTCGGACAGGGAAATGAGGAGACCCAGTACTTC. Encoded protein: CASSVVGQGNEETQYF.

The rearrangement links TRBV9 to TRBJ2-5; 14 bases match TRBD2. The CDR3 length is 16 residues. Germline assignment: CDR1 SGDLS and CDR2 YYNGEE. The V and J ends lost 0 bases and 5 bases, in that order; junction bases with no gene match: 3. The CDR3 loop is CASSVGTSGRWETQYF. In DNA form, the CDR3 reads TGTGCCAGCAGCGTAGGGACTAGCGGGAGGTGGGAGACCCAGTACTTC.

This chain links TRBV28 with TRBJ1-5; TRBD1 agrees at 8 bases. Trimming cost V 6 bases and J 2 bases; bases outside gene matches: 3. The CDR3 totals 14 residues. Per germline, CDR1 MDHEN and CDR2 SYDVKM. The CDR3 is CASSLGQGNQPQHF. The CDR3 DNA reads as TGTGCCAGCAGCCTGGGACAGGGCAATCAGCCCCAGCATTTT.

The chain couples TRBV6-5 to TRBJ2-4, with D possibly matching TRBD2 (5 bases). V gave up 5 bases and J gave up 2 bases, with 10 bases separating them. The CDR3 consists of 14 residues. CDR1 MNHEY and CDR2 SVGAGI come from the germline V gene. The CDR3 DNA follows: TGTGCCAGCAGTCGAGGGCCGTCCAAAAACATTCAGTACTTC. This encodes CASSRGPSKNIQYF.

This clone was counted once. The chain has TRBV6-5 and TRBJ2-3, with 7 bases identical to TRBD1. V shed 6 bases, J shed 4 bases, and the junction held 7 bases outside the gene matches. In germline, CDR1 is MNHEY, CDR2 SVGAGI. The CDR3 is 14 residues long. In nucleotides, the CDR3 is TGTGCCAGCAGGAGACAGGGAATGGCAGATACGCAGTATTTT. Residues: CASRRQGMADTQYF.

V usage is TRBV9 and J usage is TRBJ1-1; 8 bases fit TRBD1. CDR1 and CDR2 (germline): SGDLS, YYNGEE. Germline trimming cut 3 bases from V and 7 bases from J; bases unmatched to any gene: 17. This CDR3 has 17 amino acids. DNA of the CDR3: TGTGCCAGCAGCGAGTACAGGGGGGGTCTTCCGACTGGTGAAGCTTTCTTT. Translated, it gives CASSEYRGGLPTGEAFF.

This sequence joins TRBV4-1 and TRBJ2-6; D possibly corresponds to TRBD1 (5 bases). The CDR3 totals 21 residues. V was clipped by 1 base and J by 1 base, with 23 bases between them. The V gene's germline CDR1 is MGHRA and CDR2 YSYEKL. This CDR3 reads CASSQVWPAGRRGSGANVLTF. The CDR3 region has the DNA TGCGCCAGCAGCCAAGTATGGCCCGCAGGCCGTAGGGGTTCTGGGGCCAACGTCCTGACTTTC.